This T cell receptor beta chain was retrieved from a study of metastatic and nonmetastatic thyroid tumors. Across the whole study: Repertoires of blood and of tissue (tumor or nodule) from malignant and benign thyroid patients were compared. General study results and limits: As reported, TCR beta diversity in blood and tumor was significantly higher in malignant thyroid tumors than in benign nodules.

Original processing notes: The authors used CDR3 differences across clinicopathological groups to build a distant-metastasis classifier for papillary thyroid cancer. MiXCR reprocessed the PCR reads for TCRdb. TCRdb assigned the V and J calls; the authors' analysis was not used. In the table there are roughly 98,000 clones, about 15% of which are singletons. This clone was seen repeatedly, ten times or more. What it recognizes is unknown. The CDR3 has 14 amino acids. Trimming pared 7 bases from V and 4 bases from J, leaving 14 bases between. The V gene's germline CDR1 is SNHLY and CDR2 FYNNEI. No patient received treatment before thyroid surgery.

The sample consisted of blood. V is TRBV2 and J is TRBJ2-1; maybe TRBD1 (6 bases). The clonotype was recovered from a female donor with papillary thyroid cancer or a benign thyroid nodule (not recorded which). Some clones in this sample may be carry-over from other donors' samples. The CDR3 DNA is TGTGCCAGCAACGGTCAGGGGCTGTACAATGAGCAGTTCTTC. It translates to CASNGQGLYNEQFF.